Each of the 23 T cell receptor beta chains below was sequenced from the same sample in a study of T-cell memory formation after mild COVID-19. TCRdb redid the calling of the 5' RACE reads with MiXCR, one entry per CDR3 protein. The repertoire consists of more than 150,000 distinct CDR3 sequences, with 20% to 25% occurring once and the leading ten covering under 30%. Sequencing was performed on PBMCs or a T cell subset sorted from them (not recorded which). The receptors were gathered from an adult woman who had mild COVID-19 (a few samples of this study predate the infection). Cell type and time point are not known.

This clonotype was observed a few times. The chain recombines TRBV7-9 with TRBJ1-2, with 9 bases matching TRBD1. V trimming: 5 bases; J trimming: 4 bases; junction bases outside the gene matches: 11. Germline V gene sequence: CDR1 SEHNR, CDR2 FQNEAQ (reference sequence). The CDR3 consists of 16 residues. In nucleotides, the CDR3 is TGTGCCAGCAGCCCAGCACAGGGGGCGCCTAGCTATGGCTACACCTTC. Its translation is CASSPAQGAPSYGYTF.

V and J are TRBV5-6 and TRBJ2-7, with TRBD1 identical over 10 bases. The CDR3 has 12 amino acids. CDR1 and CDR2 from the germline V gene are SGHDT and YYEEEE. With 4 bases clipped from V and 7 bases from J, the junction kept 2 bases outside the gene matches. CDR3 in amino acids: CASSEDRGEQYF. CDR3 bases: TGTGCCAGCAGCGAGGACAGGGGGGAGCAGTACTTC.

The chain combines TRBV24-1 with TRBJ2-1; 10 bases align to TRBD2. J gave up 7 bases and V 7 bases, and 12 bases lay outside the gene matches. Looked up from germline, CDR1 is KGHDR and CDR2 is SFDVKD. The CDR3 is made up of 16 amino acids. The CDR3 sequence: CATSKGAGGPANEQFF. CDR3 DNA sequence: TGTGCCACCAGCAAGGGAGCGGGGGGGCCGGCGAATGAGCAGTTCTTC.

The rearrangement joins TRBV12-3 or TRBV12-4 to TRBJ2-7; perhaps TRBD1 as D (7 bases). V was shortened by 6 bases and J by 4 bases, with 13 bases between the two germline ends. The CDR3 is 13 residues long. CDR3 DNA: TGTGCCAGCAGCCCCAGGGGGAGGTACGAGCAGTACTTC. Translation: CASSPRGRYEQYF.

The V and J genes are TRBV4-2 and TRBJ2-7, with 8 bases matching TRBD2. Germline V gives CDR1 LGHNA, CDR2 YNFKEQ. Germline trimming cut 0 bases from V and 6 bases from J; bases unmatched to any gene: 7. CDR3 length equals 15 residues. Written as DNA, the CDR3 is TGTGCCAGCAGCCAAGATCTAGGGACTAGGCCCGAGCAGTACTTC. Its translation: CASSQDLGTRPEQYF.

CDR3 loop: CASSQRGAGGSSYEQYF. The CDR3 coding sequence is TGTGCCAGCAGCCAGAGGGGGGCCGGAGGGAGCTCCTACGAGCAGTACTTC. The rearrangement links TRBV7-9 to TRBJ2-7; D tentatively fits TRBD1 or TRBD2 (6 bases each). V was pared by 5 bases and J by 0 bases, with 20 bases between. Germline V CDR1 and CDR2: SEHNR, FQNEAQ (reference sequence). This CDR3 has 17 residues.

The chain links TRBV12-3 or TRBV12-4 to TRBJ2-3; 12 bases match TRBD1. J gave up 5 bases and V 6 bases, and 6 bases lay outside the gene matches. The CDR3 extends over 15 amino acids. In DNA form, the CDR3 reads TGTGCCAGCAGCCACGGGACAGGGGGCTTAGATACGCAGTATTTT. This gives the protein CASSHGTGGLDTQYF.

The chain employs TRBV30 and TRBJ1-1; D remains unclear. Germline lookup yields CDR1 GTSNPN and CDR2 SVGIG (reference sequence). The CDR3 length is 13 residues. The germline V and J ends were trimmed by 3 bases and 0 bases, with 8 bases remaining between them. For the CDR3, the DNA is TGTGCCTGGAGCGGGAACATGAACACTGAAGCTTTCTTT. Its translation: CAWSGNMNTEAFF.

This rearrangement joins TRBV6-5 to TRBJ1-4, with 9 positions matching TRBD1. This CDR3 region has 15 residues. The V gene's germline CDR1 is MNHEY and CDR2 SVGAGI. Losses at the gene ends were 5 bases for V and 7 bases for J; bases not matched to a gene: 8. In nucleotides, the CDR3 is TGTGCCAGCAGTACCCGGGACAGGGAGGGTGAAAAACTGTTTTTT. It is translated as CASSTRDREGEKLFF.

This clonotype was observed a few times. CDR3 loop: CASSFILAGDTQYF. For the CDR3, the DNA is TGTGCCAGCAGCTTTATACTAGCGGGAGATACGCAGTATTTT. This sequence joins TRBV7-9 and TRBJ2-3; 9 nucleotides agree with TRBD2. Trimming took 3 bases from V and 5 from J; bases not matched to a gene: 3. This CDR3 has 14 residues. CDR1 is SEHNR and CDR2 is FQNEAQ in the germline V gene (reference sequence).

This clonotype has just a few counts. This chain uses TRBV15 with TRBJ2-1, with a possible D match to TRBD1 (7 bases). This CDR3 contains 15 residues. Trimming removed 3 bases from V and 1 base from J, with 10 bases in between. The germline CDR1 and CDR2 sequences are LNHNV and YYDKDF (reference sequence). DNA of the CDR3: TGTGCCACCAGCAGGGCAGGGGGGTCCTACAATGAGCAGTTCTTC. It codes for CATSRAGGSYNEQFF. Drawing the rest from reference TRBV15 and TRBJ2-1, the complete variable domain is DAMVIQNPRYQVTQFGKPVTLSCSQTLNHNVMYWYQQKSSQAPKLLFHYYDKDFNNEADTPDNFQSRRPNTSFCFLDIRSPGLGDTAMYLCATSRAGGSYNEQFFGPGTRLTVL.

The CDR3 loop is CASSERGTSTDTQYF. CDR3 nucleotide sequence: TGTGCCAGCTCCGAGCGGGGGACTAGCACAGATACGCAGTATTTT. The gene calls are TRBV9 and TRBJ2-3, with TRBD2 matching 8 bases. This CDR3 is built from 15 residues. Germline CDR1 SGDLS, CDR2 YYNGEE. J was trimmed by 0 bases and V by 7 bases; bases with no gene match: 7.

In this sample, this clonotype turned up a few times. The chain couples TRBV20-1 to TRBJ2-1; perhaps TRBD2 as D (6 bases). CDR3 size: 12 residues. Germline CDR1 and CDR2: DFQATT and SNEGSKA (reference sequence). The CDR3 loop reads CAGAGLYNEQFF. The CDR3 nucleotides are TGCGCGGGCGCGGGGCTATACAATGAGCAGTTCTTC.

The genes are TRBV6-2 or TRBV6-3 and TRBJ1-2; a weak D match, TRBD1 (5 bases). Germline lookup yields CDR1 MNHEY and CDR2 SVGEGT. Trimming cost V 2 bases and J 6 bases, with 7 bases left between them. The CDR3 covers 12 residues. The CDR3: CASSYGRDGYTF. The CDR3 region has the DNA TGTGCCAGCAGTTACGGCAGGGATGGCTACACCTTC.

This clonotype was observed at least ten times. The chain joins TRBV4-1 to TRBJ2-1; maybe TRBD1 (6 bases). The CDR3 has 14 residues. V was trimmed by 4 bases and J by 3 bases, leaving 10 bases between them. The germline CDR1 and CDR2 sequences are MGHRA and YSYEKL. The CDR3 coding sequence is TGCGCCAGCAGCCCACGGACAGACTACAATGAGCAGTTCTTC. Translating it yields CASSPRTDYNEQFF.

This clonotype has at least ten counts. The genes are TRBV15 and TRBJ2-2; D possibly matches TRBD1 or TRBD2 (5 bases each). The germline V gene encodes CDR1 LNHNV and CDR2 YYDKDF (reference sequence). This CDR3 is built from 14 residues. The ends were cut back, 8 bases at V and 2 bases at J, with 12 bases in the middle. The CDR3 region is CATAGAANTGELFF. The CDR3 nucleotides are TGTGCCACCGCCGGGGCAGCAAACACCGGGGAGCTGTTTTTT. Full variable domain (rest looked up from reference TRBV15 and TRBJ2-2): DAMVIQNPRYQVTQFGKPVTLSCSQTLNHNVMYWYQQKSSQAPKLLFHYYDKDFNNEADTPDNFQSRRPNTSFCFLDIRSPGLGDTAMYLCATAGAANTGELFFGEGSRLTVL.

V gene TRBV20-1 combines with J gene TRBJ2-3; 11 bases are shared with TRBD2. J gave up 3 bases and V 2 bases, and 4 bases lay outside the gene matches. From germline, CDR1 is DFQATT and CDR2 SNEGSKA (reference sequence). The CDR3 length is 15 residues. CDR3 coding DNA: TGCAGTGCTAGACTACTAGCGGGAGCGACAGATACGCAGTATTTT. As protein: CSARLLAGATDTQYF.

This clonotype appeared a few times. The rearrangement links TRBV7-9 to TRBJ2-3; 10 nucleotides agree with TRBD2. The J segment lost 4 bases and the V segment lost 5 bases, leaving 9 bases of the junction unmatched. The V gene's germline CDR1 is SEHNR and CDR2 FQNEAQ (reference sequence). The CDR3 length is 16 residues. CDR3 sequence: CASSTSERGGPDTQYF. Here the CDR3 DNA reads TGTGCCAGCAGCACCTCCGAGCGGGGGGGCCCAGATACGCAGTATTTT.

This clonotype was recorded a few times. The chain uses TRBV7-9 and TRBJ2-1; D is uncertain. The CDR3 extends over 14 amino acids. V lost 0 bases, J lost 4 bases, and 7 bases lay in between. Germline lookup yields CDR1 SEHNR and CDR2 FQNEAQ (reference sequence). The CDR3 region has the DNA TGTGCCAGCAGCTTAGCACAGTCTTACAATGAGCAGTTCTTC. It yields the protein CASSLAQSYNEQFF. Supplemented by reference TRBV7-9 and TRBJ2-1, the full variable domain reads DTGVSQNPRHKITKRGQNVTFRCDPISEHNRLYWYRQTLGQGPEFLTYFQNEAQLEKSRLLSDRFSAERPKGSFSTLEIQRTEQGDSAMYLCASSLAQSYNEQFFGPGTRLTVL.

The table lists this clonotype with a count of one. This chain connects TRBV30 to TRBJ2-1; 7 bases agree with TRBD2. CDR1 is GTSNPN and CDR2 is SVGIG in the germline V gene (reference sequence). Trimming at V came to 5 bases and at J to 5 bases, leaving 6 bases not matched to a gene. The CDR3 sequence is 13 residues long. The CDR3 protein is CAWLRGGHNEQFF. CDR3 DNA: TGTGCCTGGCTGCGCGGGGGACACAATGAGCAGTTCTTC.

This clonotype has a handful of counts. This chain connects TRBV9 to TRBJ2-5; a possible D gene is TRBD2 (7 bases). The CDR3 spans 15 residues. V was shortened by 2 bases and J by 2 bases, with 13 bases between the two germline ends. Looked up from germline, CDR1 is SGDLS and CDR2 is YYNGEE. The CDR3 reads CASSVGGGLQETQYF. DNA for the CDR3: TGTGCCAGCAGCGTCGGCGGGGGCCTACAAGAGACCCAGTACTTC.

CDR3: CASSPSGAQPQHF. The CDR3 DNA sequence: TGTGCCAGCAGCCCCAGCGGCGCTCAGCCCCAGCATTTT. V gene TRBV9 combines with J gene TRBJ1-5; D not certain. Germline V lookup: CDR1 SGDLS, CDR2 YYNGEE. The V end was cut by 4 bases, the J end by 6 bases, with 11 bases between. The CDR3 has 13 residues.

This rearrangement joins TRBV30 to TRBJ1-1; D is unresolved. CDR1 and CDR2 (germline): GTSNPN, SVGIG (reference sequence). With 0 bases removed from V and 8 bases from J, the gap between germline ends came to 13 bases. The CDR3 runs 13 residues. CDR3 sequence (DNA): TGTGCCTGGAGTGTATACAGAGACGGAGAAGCTTTCTTT. Translating it yields CAWSVYRDGEAFF. Full variable domain (rest looked up from reference TRBV30 and TRBJ1-1): SQTIHQWPATLVQPVGSPLSLECTVEGTSNPNLYWYRQAAGRGLQLLFYSVGIGQISSEVPQNLSASRPQDRQFILSSKKLLLSDSGFYLCAWSVYRDGEAFFGQGTRLTVV.